The clone carrying this TCR beta chain appeared a few times. Its target is not known. Study findings and constraints: Tumor memory CD4+ T cell TCR gene usage clustered with blood and lymph node memory CD4+ cells and lymph node naive CD4+ cells.

Using its own MiXCR run on the 5' RACE reads, TCRdb lists one record per CDR3 protein. This repertoire shows 8,000 to 8,500 distinct CDR3 sequences, about 70% found once; its top ten account for 4.3%. Trimming shortened V by 1 base and J by 1 base, and 5 bases separated the two germline ends. From germline, CDR1 is SGHAT and CDR2 FQNNGV. CDR3 size: 14 residues. Naive CD4+ T cells were purified with Tregs depleted by CD25. The clonotype comes from a female donor with breast cancer. Material: tumor-infiltrating naive CD4+ T cells sorted from the breast tumor. Indicated subset: naive CD4+ T cells, CD4+CD45RA+CD25-. This sequence joins TRBV11-2 and TRBJ1-3; D is unclear. The CDR3 DNA is TGTGCCAGCAGCTTAGGGAGTTCTGGAAACACCATATATTTT. Translating it yields CASSLGSSGNTIYF.